This TCR beta chain was documented in a study of healthy donors' naive CD4 and CD8 T cells (dated by TCRdb to 2015 to 2017). Study-wide context: Donors were chosen to span three age groups (20-25, 40-50 and 60-70 years, roughly 6 each), with mean age around 44 and half female. The peripheral blood mononuclear cells came from about 17 individuals who were healthy and unrelated. Donors were HLA-typed by sequencing at HLA-A, -B, -C, -DRB1, -DQB1 and -DPB1 using the SBTexcellerator protocol, an ABI3130xl analyzer and SBTengine software. To check how TCR variation relates to lineage commitment, the researchers sequenced rearranged TCR alpha and beta chains taken from naive CD4+ and CD8+ T cells. For TCR alpha, a new primer set was designed to cover all functional IMGT alpha gene variants, and all other steps followed the beta-chain workflow. Broader findings and caveats from the paper: Possible repertoire bias arising from homeostatic proliferation of naive T cells was not directly addressed. Naive CD4+ and CD8+ cells reportedly showed biased usage of most V and J gene segments, and this bias was consistent across donors and independent of HLA genotype. Taken together, V genes, J genes and CDR3 charge appeared to account for roughly an eighth of the variance in CD4/CD8 propensity, mostly acting in an additive way. Because alpha and beta chains were sequenced in bulk and could not be paired, combined chain effects were not evaluated. In both chains, CD4+ lineage was associated with a positively charged CDR3, and CD8+ lineage was associated with a negatively charged CDR3.

Cells with a CD4+CD8-CD45RO-CD45RA+ profile were isolated by FACS and defined as naive CD4+ T cells, and those with a CD8+CD4-CD45RA+CD27bright profile were defined as naive CD8+ T cells. The antibodies used for sorting targeted CD4 (RPA-T4), CD8 (SK1), CD27 (O323), CD45RA (HI100) and CD45RO (UCHL1). For sequencing, a 454 GS FLX Titanium was employed. A previously published linear amplification protocol was used to build TCR libraries from approximately 450 ng of total RNA. The sequencing itself ran on the Roche/454 Genome Sequencer using Titanium chemistry. Processing in the source paper ran as follows. From 5 of the healthy donors, a total of about 80,000 rearranged TCR alpha transcripts were sequenced. Duplicate transcripts were removed, and each unique TCR clonotype was defined by its CDR3 junction following IMGT nomenclature. In R 2.13.0, logistic regression modeled CD4 versus CD8 status on V and J genes, adjusting for donor effects, with Bonferroni correction for multiple testing. TCRdb reworked the public reads: Q25 trimming with fastp, MiXCR clone assembly, productive beta chains retained. Duplicate CDR3 protein sequences are folded into a single record with the most common DNA and genes. The V and J calls, along with clone size, are taken from TCRdb and not from the paper's own processing. The sample table lists approximately 180,000 distinct CDR3 sequences, 65% to 75% of them with a count of one. The ten largest clones capture roughly 2.3% of the sample.

Its CDR3 holds 13 amino acids, cysteine through phenylalanine. The entry retains the CDR3 DNA only, 39 bases that are in frame from base 1. Trimming takes 0 bases from V and 7 bases from J, and the germline ends sit 10 bases apart. According to the germline V gene (reference sequence), CDR1 reads MNHEY and CDR2 reads SMNVEV. Comments on this clonotype: It has no known antigen specificity. Per-base quality was not reported, and no clone a single base away is much larger than it.

The chain is assembled from TRBV27 and TRBJ2-7; the D gene is not confidently resolved. This TCR was recovered from a pool of human donors in good health; the sample pools cells from several healthy donors. Sequencing was carried out using naive CD4+ and CD8+ T cells sorted from blood, pooled from several donors. In the paper's terms, the cell subset or site label means: FACS-sorted naive CD4+ (CD45RO-CD45RA+) and naive CD8+ (CD45RA+CD27bright) T cells. The CDR3 reads CASSLSSRREQYF. The DNA sequence reads TGTGCCAGCAGTTTATCGAGTCGGCGGGAGCAGTACTTC.